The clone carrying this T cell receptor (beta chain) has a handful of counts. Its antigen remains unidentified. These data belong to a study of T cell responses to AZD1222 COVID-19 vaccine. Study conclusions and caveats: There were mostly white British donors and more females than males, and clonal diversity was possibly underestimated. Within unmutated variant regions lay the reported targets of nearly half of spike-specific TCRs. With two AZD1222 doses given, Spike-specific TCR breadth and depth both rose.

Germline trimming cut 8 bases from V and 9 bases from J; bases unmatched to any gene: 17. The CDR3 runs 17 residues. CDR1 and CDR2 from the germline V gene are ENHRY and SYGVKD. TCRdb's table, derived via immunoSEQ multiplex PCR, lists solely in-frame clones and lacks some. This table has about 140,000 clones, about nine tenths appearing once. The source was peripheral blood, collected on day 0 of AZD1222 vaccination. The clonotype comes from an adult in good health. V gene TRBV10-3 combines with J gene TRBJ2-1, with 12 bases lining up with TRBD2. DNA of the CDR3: TGTGCCATCGCCTCCTCTCTAGCGGGAGGGCCAACCGCTGAGCAGTTCTTC. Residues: CAIASSLAGGPTAEQFF.